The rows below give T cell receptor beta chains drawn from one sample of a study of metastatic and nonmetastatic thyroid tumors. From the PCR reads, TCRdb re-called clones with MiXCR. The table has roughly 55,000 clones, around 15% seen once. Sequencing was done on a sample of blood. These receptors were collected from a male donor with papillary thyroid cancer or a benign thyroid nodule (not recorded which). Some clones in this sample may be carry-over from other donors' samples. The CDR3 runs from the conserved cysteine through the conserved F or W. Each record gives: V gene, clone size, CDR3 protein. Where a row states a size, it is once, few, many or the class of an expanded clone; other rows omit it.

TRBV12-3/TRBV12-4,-,CAITLTWASNSEAFF
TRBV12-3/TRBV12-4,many,CASSLFGRHIQYF
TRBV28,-,CASSSAGTGGRRDTF
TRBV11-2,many,CASSYGETQYF
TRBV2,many,CASRAGSGEWQPQHF
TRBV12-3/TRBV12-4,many,CASRVTGSNQPQHF
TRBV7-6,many,CASSFGTGVSSGANVLTF
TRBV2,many,CASSYADRVEQPQHF
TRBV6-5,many,CASSPSKGQIISGANVLTF
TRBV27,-,CTSSPVGVGSMDSPLHF
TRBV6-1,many,CASREGGWGTGELFF
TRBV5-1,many,CASSPGWDYGYTF
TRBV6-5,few,CASSYSGHQIYGYTF
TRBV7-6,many,CAGSLRHSGANVLTF
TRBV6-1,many,CASRNRIYEQYF
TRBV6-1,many,CASSTRTGDGYGYTF